This T cell receptor beta chain was profiled in a study of control samples from healthy donors and cancer patients. The CDR3 is made up of 15 amino acids. V shed 4 bases and J shed 0 bases, with 11 bases lying between them. CDR1 and CDR2 from the germline V gene are SGHRS and YFSETQ. Profiling relied on immunoSEQ multiplex PCR, and the TCRdb table lists in-frame clones only, not all of them. The data hold under 150,000 clones, with roughly nine tenths observed a single time. The TCR was taken from a woman aged 45-59 years with colorectal cancer. The rearrangement joins TRBV5-1 to TRBJ2-1; no reliable D call. Sequenced sample: PBMCs. The DNA for the CDR3 is TGCGCCAGCAGCGCCAGCCCTAGCTCCTACAATGAGCAGTTCTTC. This translates into CASSASPSSYNEQFF.